A selection of T cell receptor beta chains follows, all from one sample in a study of Tregs in tolerant kidney transplant recipients. Using immunoSEQ multiplex PCR, the repertoire was profiled, and TCRdb retains in-frame clones only, with some absent. The table lists around 230,000 clones, roughly four fifths of them singletons. What was sequenced was CD4+ T cells from blood. These receptors came from a human donor in good health. Both conserved end residues are part of each CDR3. The order of the fields is D gene, J gene, V gene, CDR3 length, clone size, CDR3 protein, CDR3 DNA. The D gene is left open where the match is weak. Rows may omit the clone size; those that give it use once, few, many or a size class.

d_gene: TRBD2; j_gene: TRBJ2-7; v_gene: TRBV19; len: 16; abundance: -; CDR3aa: CASSIVGASGTYEQYF; CDR3nt: TGTGCCAGTAGTATAGTTGGGGCTAGCGGGACCTACGAGCAGTACTTC
d_gene: -; j_gene: TRBJ2-2; v_gene: TRBV7-2; len: 13; abundance: -; CDR3aa: CASSLDRDGELFF; CDR3nt: TGTGCCAGCAGCTTAGATAGAGACGGGGAGCTGTTTTTT
d_gene: -; j_gene: TRBJ2-6; v_gene: TRBV6-5; len: 15; abundance: -; CDR3aa: CASSTRNSWANVLTF; CDR3nt: TGTGCCAGCAGTACCCGAAATTCCTGGGCCAACGTCCTGACTTTC
d_gene: -; j_gene: TRBJ2-1; v_gene: TRBV5-1; len: 14; abundance: -; CDR3aa: CASSLALRYNEQFF; CDR3nt: TGCGCCAGCAGCTTGGCACTGAGATACAATGAGCAGTTCTTC
d_gene: TRBD1; j_gene: TRBJ2-3; v_gene: TRBV2; len: 15; abundance: -; CDR3aa: CASSGRDRYTDTQYF; CDR3nt: TGTGCCAGCAGCGGCCGGGACAGATACACAGATACGCAGTATTTT
d_gene: -; j_gene: TRBJ2-2; v_gene: TRBV5-5; len: 16; abundance: -; CDR3aa: CASSLAWSRITGELFF; CDR3nt: TGTGCCAGCAGCTTGGCCTGGAGCCGGATCACCGGGGAGCTGTTTTTT
d_gene: -; j_gene: TRBJ2-2; v_gene: TRBV9; len: 15; abundance: -; CDR3aa: CASRRTGTNTGELFF; CDR3nt: TGTGCCAGCAGGCGTACCGGGACAAACACCGGGGAGCTGTTTTTT
d_gene: TRBD1; j_gene: TRBJ1-2; v_gene: TRBV19; len: 11; abundance: few; CDR3aa: CATRTGRGYTF; CDR3nt: TGTGCCACTAGGACAGGAAGAGGCTACACCTTC
d_gene: -; j_gene: TRBJ2-6; v_gene: TRBV4-2; len: 17; abundance: -; CDR3aa: CASSQASTSSGANVLTF; CDR3nt: TGTGCCAGCAGCCAGGCTTCGACTAGTTCTGGGGCCAACGTCCTGACTTTC
d_gene: -; j_gene: TRBJ1-2; v_gene: TRBV6-5; len: 14; abundance: -; CDR3aa: CASRMDQPPYGYTF; CDR3nt: TGTGCCAGCAGGATGGACCAACCCCCCTATGGCTACACCTTC
d_gene: -; j_gene: TRBJ1-2; v_gene: TRBV5-1; len: 13; abundance: few; CDR3aa: CASSLGTGYGYTF; CDR3nt: TGCGCCAGCAGCTTAGGAACAGGCTATGGCTACACCTTC
d_gene: -; j_gene: TRBJ2-1; v_gene: TRBV7-3; len: 11; abundance: -; CDR3aa: CASSWGGKQFF; CDR3nt: TGTGCCAGCAGCTGGGGCGGGAAACAGTTCTTC
d_gene: -; j_gene: TRBJ1-3; v_gene: TRBV11-2; len: 12; abundance: -; CDR3aa: CASSLSGNTIYF; CDR3nt: TGTGCCAGCAGCTTAAGTGGAAACACCATATATTTT
d_gene: -; j_gene: TRBJ2-3; v_gene: TRBV5-1; len: 16; abundance: -; CDR3aa: CASSLIGVSGGDTQYF; CDR3nt: TGCGCCAGCAGCTTGATCGGGGTATCCGGTGGAGATACGCAGTATTTT
d_gene: -; j_gene: TRBJ2-1; v_gene: TRBV11-3; len: 11; abundance: -; CDR3aa: CASSLSHEQFF; CDR3nt: TGTGCCAGCAGCTTATCCCATGAGCAGTTCTTC
d_gene: -; j_gene: TRBJ2-6; v_gene: TRBV7-2; len: 17; abundance: -; CDR3aa: CASSLGSQGGGANVLTF; CDR3nt: TGTGCCAGCAGCTTAGGGTCCCAGGGCGGTGGGGCCAACGTCCTGACTTTC
d_gene: -; j_gene: TRBJ1-5; v_gene: TRBV11-2; len: 13; abundance: -; CDR3aa: CASSLGAEQPQHF; CDR3nt: TGTGCCAGCAGCTTAGGGGCAGAACAGCCCCAGCATTTT
d_gene: -; j_gene: TRBJ1-1; v_gene: TRBV5-1; len: 13; abundance: -; CDR3aa: CASSRSREAEAFF; CDR3nt: TGCGCCAGCAGCCGATCCCGGGAGGCTGAAGCTTTCTTT
d_gene: -; j_gene: TRBJ1-2; v_gene: TRBV7-9; len: 14; abundance: -; CDR3aa: CASSFFSGGYGYTF; CDR3nt: TGTGCCAGCAGCTTTTTCAGTGGGGGCTATGGCTACACCTTC
d_gene: -; j_gene: TRBJ2-5; v_gene: TRBV7-9; len: 15; abundance: -; CDR3aa: CASRPRRTAQETQYF; CDR3nt: TGTGCCAGCAGACCCCGTAGGACAGCTCAAGAGACCCAGTACTTC
d_gene: TRBD2; j_gene: TRBJ2-7; v_gene: TRBV30; len: 16; abundance: -; CDR3aa: CAWSRILAGRTYEQYF; CDR3nt: TGTGCCTGGAGTAGGATTCTAGCGGGACGCACCTACGAGCAGTACTTC
d_gene: -; j_gene: TRBJ1-5; v_gene: TRBV19; len: 17; abundance: -; CDR3aa: CASSMERGWYSNQPQHF; CDR3nt: TGTGCCAGTAGTATGGAACGGGGATGGTATAGCAATCAGCCCCAGCATTTT
d_gene: TRBD1; j_gene: TRBJ2-7; v_gene: TRBV6-6; len: 16; abundance: once; CDR3aa: CASSKLDRAPTYGQYF; CDR3nt: TGTGCCAGCAGTAAACTGGACAGGGCCCCTACCTATGGGCAGTACTTC
d_gene: -; j_gene: TRBJ2-3; v_gene: TRBV10-1; len: 13; abundance: -; CDR3aa: CASSGGITDTQYF; CDR3nt: TGCGCCAGCAGTGGGGGCATCACAGATACGCAGTATTTT
d_gene: -; j_gene: TRBJ1-5; v_gene: TRBV19; len: 15; abundance: -; CDR3aa: CASRNREYSNQPQHF; CDR3nt: TGTGCCAGTAGGAACAGGGAGTATAGCAATCAGCCCCAGCATTTT
d_gene: -; j_gene: TRBJ2-3; v_gene: TRBV10-3; len: 14; abundance: -; CDR3aa: CATTGQTSTDTQYF; CDR3nt: TGTGCCACAACCGGACAGACGAGCACAGATACGCAGTATTTT
d_gene: -; j_gene: TRBJ1-1; v_gene: TRBV2; len: 13; abundance: -; CDR3aa: CASSEEGPGAAFF; CDR3nt: TGTGCCAGCAGTGAAGAGGGCCCGGGGGCGGCTTTCTTT
d_gene: TRBD1; j_gene: TRBJ1-4; v_gene: TRBV11-3; len: 14; abundance: -; CDR3aa: CASRDRGRGEKLFF; CDR3nt: TGTGCCAGCCGGGACAGGGGGCGTGGTGAAAAACTGTTTTTT
d_gene: -; j_gene: TRBJ1-3; v_gene: TRBV6-5; len: 15; abundance: -; CDR3aa: CASRPGWGAGNTIYF; CDR3nt: TGTGCCAGCAGGCCCGGGTGGGGGGCTGGAAACACCATATATTTT
d_gene: TRBD1; j_gene: TRBJ2-7; v_gene: TRBV11-2; len: 13; abundance: -; CDR3aa: CASSLRDRVGDYF; CDR3nt: TGTGCCAGCAGCCTCCGGGACAGGGTGGGGGACTACTTC
d_gene: -; j_gene: TRBJ1-1; v_gene: TRBV15; len: 17; abundance: once; CDR3aa: CATSRDSFGTPNTEAFF; CDR3nt: TGTGCCACCAGCAGAGACAGCTTCGGGACGCCGAACACTGAAGCTTTCTTT
d_gene: -; j_gene: TRBJ2-5; v_gene: TRBV5-1; len: 17; abundance: -; CDR3aa: CASSLAASGGGQETQYF; CDR3nt: TGCGCCAGCAGCTTGGCGGCTAGCGGAGGGGGTCAAGAGACCCAGTACTTC